Below are 23 T cell receptor beta chains sequenced from a single sample in a study of early T cells in non-severe SARS-CoV-2 infection. In TCRdb, the 5' RACE reads were re-called with MiXCR into one record per CDR3 protein. The sample has fewer than 85,000 distinct CDR3 sequences, around 11% seen once. Specimen: whole blood, collected at baseline. The receptors originated from an adult who was a healthcare worker with PCR-confirmed SARS-CoV-2 infection or an uninfected control (not recorded which).

This clonotype was counted ten times or more. The J gene is TRBJ2-2, the V gene TRBV4-3, with D possibly being TRBD2 (6 bases). The CDR3 is made up of 13 amino acids. The V end was cut by 1 base, the J end by 7 bases, with 7 bases between. The germline CDR1 and CDR2 sequences are LGHNA and YSLEER. CDR3 sequence: CASSQVGGGELFF. CDR3 DNA: TGCGCCAGCAGCCAAGTGGGGGGCGGGGAGCTGTTTTTT.

This clonotype has a count of ten or more. The genes are TRBV5-4 and TRBJ1-1; the D is unclear. The CDR3 is 13 amino acids. The V and J ends lost 0 bases and 9 bases respectively, with 12 bases between them. Germline values: CDR1 SGHNT, CDR2 YYREEE (reference sequence). As DNA, the CDR3 is TGTGCCAGCAGCTTGGATGCGTTTCGACAAGCTTTCTTT. This encodes CASSLDAFRQAFF.

The V call is TRBV18, the J call TRBJ2-5; 7 nucleotides agree with TRBD1. Per germline, CDR1 KGHSH and CDR2 LQKENI. V trimming: 5 bases; J trimming: 3 bases; junction bases outside the gene matches: 6. The CDR3 is 14 amino acids. The CDR3 reads CASSRFTGEETQYF. In DNA form, the CDR3 reads TGTGCCAGCTCAAGATTTACAGGGGAAGAGACCCAGTACTTC.

The V and J genes are TRBV4-3 and TRBJ1-2; a possible D gene is TRBD1 (6 bases). Trimming took off 0 bases at V and 8 bases at J, with 16 bases between the two ends. In germline, CDR1 is LGHNA, CDR2 YSLEER. This CDR3 contains 15 residues. DNA of the CDR3: TGCGCCAGCAGCCAAGATCCGGTTACAGGGTTCGGCTACACCTTC. This gives the protein CASSQDPVTGFGYTF.

This clonotype was detected ten times or more. The J gene is TRBJ2-5, the V gene TRBV28; TRBD2 matches at 14 bases. The germline V gene encodes CDR1 MDHEN and CDR2 SYDVKM. The CDR3 is 15 residues long. V was clipped by 7 bases and J by 1 base; unmatched bases: 2. CDR3 amino acids: CASIGTSGGQETQYF. The CDR3 DNA reads as TGTGCCAGCATTGGGACTAGCGGGGGCCAAGAGACCCAGTACTTC. Based on the CDR3 plus reference TRBV28 and TRBJ2-5, the full variable domain is DVKVTQSSRYLVKRTGEKVFLECVQDMDHENMFWYRQDPGLGLRLIYFSYDVKMKEKGDIPEGYSVSREKKERFSLILESASTNQTSMYLCASIGTSGGQETQYFGPGTRLLVL.

This chain joins TRBV9 and TRBJ1-6, with 8 bases aligning to TRBD1. The junction had 5 bases not matched to a gene; V was cut back by 6 bases and J by 6 bases. The CDR3 runs to 14 residues. CDR1 is SGDLS and CDR2 is YYNGEE in the germline V gene. For the CDR3, the DNA is TGTGCCAGCAACAGACAGGGGATTAATTCACCCCTCCACTTT. This sequence encodes CASNRQGINSPLHF.

This sequence joins TRBV6-6 and TRBJ2-3; 10 positions agree with TRBD2. V lost 8 bases, J lost 0 bases, and 8 bases stayed unmatched. Germline V gives CDR1 MNHNY, CDR2 SVGAGI (reference sequence). This CDR3 is 16 amino acids long. This CDR3 reads CASQRGTSESTDTQYF. In DNA, the CDR3 is TGTGCCAGCCAACGAGGGACTAGCGAAAGCACAGATACGCAGTATTTT.

This clonotype has just a few counts. Here the CDR3 DNA reads TGTGCCAGCAGCCAAGATTCCTTAGCTAACTATGGCTACACCTTC. Residues: CASSQDSLANYGYTF. The J gene is TRBJ1-2, the V gene TRBV4-2; D not certain. The V and J ends lost 0 bases and 0 bases respectively, with 8 bases between them. Germline lookup yields CDR1 LGHNA and CDR2 YNFKEQ. This CDR3 has 15 amino acids.

V is TRBV3-1 and J is TRBJ1-5; D not resolved. Between the trimmed V and J ends, which lost 1 base and 0 bases, there was a span of 7 bases. Germline V CDR1 and CDR2: LGHDT, YNNKEL (reference sequence). The CDR3 is 15 amino acids. The CDR3 nucleotides are TGTGCCAGCAGCCAAGGGTCTAATAGCAATCAGCCCCAGCATTTT. This codes for CASSQGSNSNQPQHF.

A remark on this clonotype: Germline is not matched at one junction end, which may reflect a read error. V gene TRBV13 combines with J gene TRBJ2-1, with D unclear. The CDR3 has 13 amino acids. In germline, CDR1 is PRHDT, CDR2 FYEKMQ (reference sequence). The CDR3 region is CASSFSPGPVGIF. CDR3 in DNA: TGTGCCAGCAGCTTCTCACCGGGCCCCGTGGGGATCTTC.

This clonotype was picked up a small number of times. The chain joins TRBV3-1 to TRBJ2-2; the D gene is possibly TRBD1 (5 bases). Germline V gives CDR1 LGHDT, CDR2 YNNKEL (reference sequence). This CDR3 comprises 13 residues. The ends were cut back, 5 bases at V and 8 bases at J, with 12 bases in the middle. The CDR3 DNA reads TGTGCCAGCAGCGGGGCGATTTCGGGGGAGCTGTTTTTT. It translates to CASSGAISGELFF.

This clonotype was seen a handful of times. This sequence joins TRBV18 and TRBJ1-1, with D perhaps TRBD1 (6 bases). V was shortened by 3 bases and J by 4 bases, with 15 bases between the two germline ends. Per the germline V gene, CDR1 is KGHSH and CDR2 is LQKENI. The CDR3 sequence is 15 residues long. CDR3 sequence: CASSPTGGVGTEAFF. DNA for the CDR3: TGTGCCAGCTCACCGACAGGAGGGGTCGGCACTGAAGCTTTCTTT.

There are many counts of this clonotype. This chain links TRBV19 with TRBJ1-2, with TRBD1 as a possible D gene (5 bases). The V gene's germline CDR1 is LNHDA and CDR2 SQIVND (reference sequence). V lost 5 bases, J lost 7 bases, and 14 bases lay in between. The CDR3 loop spans 13 amino acids. The CDR3 spells CASSPSGFGGYTF. In DNA form, the CDR3 reads TGTGCCAGTAGTCCTTCAGGGTTCGGTGGCTACACCTTC.

This clonotype was observed many times. The chain couples TRBV29-1 to TRBJ2-2; TRBD1 is a possible D gene (6 bases). Germline lookup yields CDR1 SQVTM and CDR2 ANQGSEA. This CDR3 is 13 amino acids long. V shed 8 bases and J shed 1 base, with 11 bases lying between them. The chain's CDR3 is CSSRDMNTGELFF. CDR3 sequence (DNA): TGCAGCTCACGGGACATGAACACCGGGGAGCTGTTTTTT.

This clonotype appeared a few times. The rearrangement uses TRBV20-1 and TRBJ1-1, with D perhaps TRBD1 (5 bases). The CDR3 extends over 12 amino acids. The germline V gene encodes CDR1 DFQATT and CDR2 SNEGSKA (reference sequence). Trimming cost V 4 bases and J 7 bases, with 13 bases left between them. The CDR3, as DNA: TGCAGTGCTATCGGCAGGGATGTTGAAGCTTTCTTT. This gives the protein CSAIGRDVEAFF.

The J gene is TRBJ1-6, the V gene TRBV7-2; D not certain. This CDR3 has 15 residues. Between the trimmed V and J ends, which lost 2 bases and 6 bases, there was a span of 11 bases. Per germline, CDR1 SGHTA and CDR2 FQGNSA. CDR3 DNA: TGTGCCAGCAGCTTACCCCCCAGGCTTAATTCACCCCTCCACTTT. The encoded protein is CASSLPPRLNSPLHF. Variable domain in full (rest from reference TRBV7-2 and TRBJ1-6): GAGVSQSPSNKVTEKGKDVELRCDPISGHTALYWYRQSLGQGLEFLIYFQGNSAPDKSGLPSDRFSAERTGGSVSTLTIQRTQQEDSAVYLCASSLPPRLNSPLHFGNGTRLTVT.

This clonotype has only a few counts. The chain carries TRBV6-6 and TRBJ2-3; D tentatively fits TRBD1 or TRBD2 (6 bases each). The ends were cut back, 2 bases at V and 1 base at J, with 10 bases in the middle. The V gene's germline CDR1 is MNHNY and CDR2 SVGAGI (reference sequence). The CDR3 is 15 amino acids. The CDR3 DNA reads TGTGCCAGCAGTTACAGGGGGGCTGGCACAGATACGCAGTATTTT. It encodes CASSYRGAGTDTQYF.

This clonotype has a handful of counts. This sequence joins TRBV7-6 and TRBJ2-3; perhaps TRBD1 as D (6 bases). This CDR3 contains 15 residues. CDR1 and CDR2 (germline): SGHVS, FNYEAQ. V gave up 2 bases and J gave up 2 bases, with 11 bases separating them. CDR3: CASSLRGINTDTQYF. CDR3 nucleotides: TGTGCCAGCAGCTTAAGGGGGATAAACACAGATACGCAGTATTTT.

This clonotype was counted a few times. This sequence joins TRBV18 and TRBJ2-7; 9 bases map to TRBD1. The CDR3 has 16 amino acids. CDR1 is KGHSH, CDR2 LQKENI, per germline. The J segment lost 0 bases and the V segment lost 3 bases, leaving 6 bases of the junction unmatched. CDR3 sequence reads: CASSPGGQGPSYEQYF. For the CDR3, the DNA is TGTGCCAGCTCACCCGGGGGACAGGGCCCCTCCTACGAGCAGTACTTC.

This chain links TRBV5-4 with TRBJ2-7; 10 nucleotides agree with TRBD2. V gave up 3 bases and J gave up 2 bases; unmatched junction bases: 11. The CDR3 extends over 17 amino acids. Germline V gene data show CDR1 as SGHNT and CDR2 as YYREEE (reference sequence). The CDR3 region is CASSSGVAGGPTYEQYF. The CDR3, as DNA: TGTGCCAGCAGCTCCGGGGTAGCGGGGGGACCAACCTACGAGCAGTACTTC. The full variable domain, completed using reference TRBV5-4 and TRBJ2-7, is ETGVTQSPTHLIKTRGQQVTLRCSSQSGHNTVSWYQQALGQGPQFIFQYYREEENGRGNFPPRFSGLQFPNYSSELNVNALELDDSALYLCASSSGVAGGPTYEQYFGPGTRLTVT.

The sample holds many counts of this clonotype. The genes are TRBV3-1 and TRBJ1-6; D is possibly TRBD1 (5 bases). Deletions cut 0 bases from V and 9 bases from J, with 12 bases between. Germline V CDR1 and CDR2: LGHDT, YNNKEL (reference sequence). CDR3 length: 15 amino acids. The CDR3: CASSQDPQGASPLHF. DNA for the CDR3: TGTGCCAGCAGCCAAGATCCCCAGGGCGCTTCACCCCTCCACTTT.

The rearrangement uses TRBV5-6 and TRBJ2-7; D uncertain. Trimming stripped 3 bases from V and 2 bases from J, with 12 bases between. The CDR3 consists of 14 residues. Looked up from germline, CDR1 is SGHDT and CDR2 is YYEEEE. The CDR3 loop reads CASSSPGYTYEQYF. The DNA for the CDR3 is TGTGCCAGCAGCTCCCCAGGTTATACCTACGAGCAGTACTTC.

The V call is TRBV9, the J call TRBJ2-7; 8 bases match TRBD1. Germline V CDR1 and CDR2: SGDLS, YYNGEE. The CDR3 extends over 14 amino acids. Unmatched junction bases numbered 3, after V lost 2 bases and J lost 2 bases. The CDR3 bases are TGTGCCAGCAGCGTCGGACAGGGCCCCTACGAGCAGTACTTC. It encodes CASSVGQGPYEQYF.